This TCR beta chain is drawn from a study of T cells in Graves' hyperthyroidism and ophthalmopathy. Study-level results: Ophthalmopathy, as predicted by the model, came a median about seven months after the prediction.

Using more than 7.5 ml of fresh peripheral blood, PBMCs were prepared. This clonotype was counted a few times. What it binds is not known. It was RNA transcripts that yielded the amplified TCR beta CDR3 regions. The HTBI primer set drove a first-round RT-PCR of the TCR CDR3. TCRdb called the multiplex PCR reads again in MiXCR, with one record for every CDR3 protein. The sample has 600,000 or so distinct CDR3 sequences, about 14% seen once. Trimming removed 3 bases from V and 3 bases from J; junction bases left unmatched: 11. The germline V gene has CDR1 DFQATT and CDR2 SNEGSKA (reference sequence). CDR3 length equals 16 residues.

The clonotype was recovered from a woman in her 50s with Graves' ophthalmopathy. The chain joins TRBV20-1 to TRBJ2-3, with 8 bases identical to TRBD2. Sequenced material: blood. CDR3 sequence (DNA): TGCAGTGCTAGTGGTGCGGGAGGACACCTAACAGATACGCAGTATTTT. Residues: CSASGAGGHLTDTQYF.